The 10 T cell receptor beta chains below were found in one sample sequenced in a study of cytomegalovirus exposure and HLA in healthy donors. TCRdb keeps only in-frame clones here, not all; method: immunoSEQ multiplex PCR. Here the sample spans 100,000 to 150,000 clones, roughly nine tenths being singletons. The sequenced sample consisted of PBMCs. The receptors stem from a young woman in good health and CMV-seronegative.

The chain recombines TRBV13 with TRBJ2-3; 7 bases fit TRBD2. The trim removed 1 base at V and 5 bases at J, leaving 12 bases unmatched. Germline values: CDR1 PRHDT, CDR2 FYEKMQ (reference sequence). There are 17 residues in the CDR3. CDR3 residues: CASSLVSSAGAKDTQYF. The DNA for the CDR3 is TGTGCCAGCAGCTTAGTGTCATCGGCGGGAGCTAAAGATACGCAGTATTTT.

The V call is TRBV5-4, the J call TRBJ2-7; D is uncertain. The CDR3 covers 12 residues. The V end lost 5 bases, the J end lost 1 base, and 7 bases lay between the germline ends. CDR1 is SGHNT and CDR2 is YYREEE in the germline V gene (reference sequence). CDR3 region: CASSITSYEQYF. The CDR3 DNA reads as TGTGCCAGCAGTATAACTTCCTACGAGCAGTACTTC.

The rearrangement uses TRBV11-3 and TRBJ2-5; 11 nucleotides agree with TRBD2. Losses at the gene ends were 5 bases for V and 2 bases for J; bases not matched to a gene: 7. Germline CDR1 and CDR2: SGHNT and YENEEA. This CDR3 is 16 amino acids long. The CDR3 here is CASSTVAGGLQETQYF. The CDR3 region has the DNA TGTGCCAGCAGCACCGTAGCGGGAGGGCTACAAGAGACCCAGTACTTC.

The chain links TRBV19 to TRBJ1-1; the match to TRBD1 covers 8 bases. CDR1 and CDR2 from the germline V gene are LNHDA and SQIVND (reference sequence). Germline trimming cut 6 bases from V and 4 bases from J; bases unmatched to any gene: 7. This CDR3 comprises 14 residues. CDR3 loop: CASRTGGKGTEAFF. For the CDR3, the DNA is TGTGCCAGTAGAACAGGGGGGAAAGGCACTGAAGCTTTCTTT.

The chain couples TRBV27 to TRBJ2-1; tentative D call: TRBD2 (6 bases). The CDR3 runs to 15 residues. Germline assignment: CDR1 MNHEY and CDR2 SMNVEV (reference sequence). The ends were cut back, 2 bases at V and 9 bases at J, with 17 bases in the middle. The CDR3 is CASSLLRISGGEQFF. The DNA of the CDR3 is TGTGCCAGCAGTTTACTCCGGATTAGCGGAGGTGAGCAGTTCTTC.

This clone showed up just a few times. The genes are TRBV29-1 and TRBJ2-3; 7 bases map to TRBD1. Germline loops: CDR1 SQVTM, CDR2 ANQGSEA. The CDR3 spans 13 residues. Losses at the gene ends were 3 bases for V and 4 bases for J; bases not matched to a gene: 4. The chain's CDR3 is CSVERGRPDTQYF. The DNA for the CDR3 is TGCAGCGTTGAGAGGGGGCGCCCAGATACGCAGTATTTT.

CDR3 sequence reads: CSVEGIHREQFF. The CDR3 nucleotides are TGCAGCGTTGAAGGAATCCACCGGGAGCAGTTCTTC. The J gene is TRBJ2-1, the V gene TRBV29-1; D is uncertain. The CDR3 is 12 amino acids. With 1 base removed from V and 10 bases from J, the gap between germline ends came to 11 bases. CDR1 is SQVTM, CDR2 ANQGSEA, per germline.

The chain employs TRBV4-1 and TRBJ2-7; TRBD1 matches at 7 bases. V lost 4 bases to trimming and J lost 0 bases; unmatched junction nucleotides: 6. CDR1 and CDR2 (germline): MGHRA, YSYEKL. CDR3 size: 15 residues. The CDR3 nucleotides are TGCGCCAGCAGCCTGGGGACAGCGAGCTCCTACGAGCAGTACTTC. It is translated as CASSLGTASSYEQYF.

The chain recombines TRBV9 with TRBJ2-1, with TRBD1 matching over 9 bases. This CDR3 region has 15 residues. V shed 0 bases, J shed 8 bases, and the junction held 6 bases outside the gene matches. Germline CDR1 reads SGDLS; CDR2 reads YYNGEE. The CDR3 DNA follows: TGTGCCAGCAGCGTAGATGGGACAGGGTTTGATGAGCAGTTCTTC. This gives the protein CASSVDGTGFDEQFF. Full variable domain (outside the CDR3, taken from reference TRBV9 and TRBJ2-1): DSGVTQTPKHLITATGQRVTLRCSPRSGDLSVYWYQQSLDQGLQFLIQYYNGEERAKGNILERFSAQQFPDLHSELNLSSLELGDSALYFCASSVDGTGFDEQFFGPGTRLTVL.

This chain joins TRBV11-3 and TRBJ1-2; D is possibly TRBD1 (6 bases). Germline CDR1 and CDR2: SGHNT and YENEEA. Trimming shortened V by 4 bases and J by 0 bases, and 12 bases separated the two germline ends. The CDR3 consists of 15 residues. The CDR3 here is CASSSGRTANYGYTF. The CDR3 nucleotides are TGTGCCAGCAGCTCTGGCCGGACAGCTAACTATGGCTACACCTTC.